This T cell receptor beta chain was identified during a study of blood T cell repertoires in COVID-19. Study as a whole: Italy, Spain and the United States were the sources of the convalescent and acute COVID-19 samples. From T cells, B-cell-depleted T cells, or PBMCs came the material, which was cDNA or gDNA.

This clone has just one count. The CDR3 is 17 amino acids. The germline V gene encodes CDR1 SGHTS and CDR2 YDEGEE. V was clipped by 4 bases and J by 5 bases; unmatched bases: 10. Per the original methods: The authors estimated nucleated cell counts from reference gene primer amplification. TCRdb keeps only in-frame clones here, not all; method: immunoSEQ multiplex PCR. V and J calls and clone size are as listed in that table; D and trimming were resolved from the DNA. The repertoire holds 50,000 to 55,000 clones, with approximately 82% as singletons. The clonotype comes from a human donor in a cohort sampled during active COVID-19. The sequencing sample was made of peripheral blood. The genes are TRBV5-8 and TRBJ1-6; 9 bases fit TRBD1. CDR3 sequence (DNA): TGTGCCAGCAGCGCCGGGACAGGGCTTAAGAATAATTCACCCCTCCACTTT. It specifies CASSAGTGLKNNSPLHF.